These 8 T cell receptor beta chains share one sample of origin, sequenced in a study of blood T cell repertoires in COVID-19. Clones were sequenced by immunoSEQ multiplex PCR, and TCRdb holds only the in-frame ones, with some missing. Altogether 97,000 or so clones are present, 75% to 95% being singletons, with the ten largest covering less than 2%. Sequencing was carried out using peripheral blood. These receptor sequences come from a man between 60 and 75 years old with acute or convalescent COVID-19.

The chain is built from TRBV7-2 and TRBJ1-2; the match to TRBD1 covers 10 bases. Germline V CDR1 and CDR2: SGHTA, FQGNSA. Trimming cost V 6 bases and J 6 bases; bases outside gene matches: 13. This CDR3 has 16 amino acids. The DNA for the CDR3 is TGTGCCAGCAGACAAGCCGGGACAGGGGTTGGAAATGGCTACACCTTC. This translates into CASRQAGTGVGNGYTF.

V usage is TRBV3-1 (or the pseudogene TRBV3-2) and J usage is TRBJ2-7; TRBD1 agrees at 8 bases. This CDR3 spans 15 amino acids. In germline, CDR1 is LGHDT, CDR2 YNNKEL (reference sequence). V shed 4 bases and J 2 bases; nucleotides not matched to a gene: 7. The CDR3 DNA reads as TGTGCCAGCAGCCCAGGGGGCGCCGCGCCCTACGAGCAGTACGTC. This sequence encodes CASSPGGAAPYEQYV.

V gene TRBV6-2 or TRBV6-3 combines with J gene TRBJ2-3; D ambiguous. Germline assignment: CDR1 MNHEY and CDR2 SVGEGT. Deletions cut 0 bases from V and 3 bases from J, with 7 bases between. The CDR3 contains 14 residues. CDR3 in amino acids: CASSYSVGTDTQYF. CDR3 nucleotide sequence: TGTGCCAGCAGTTACTCGGTCGGGACAGATACGCAGTATTTT.

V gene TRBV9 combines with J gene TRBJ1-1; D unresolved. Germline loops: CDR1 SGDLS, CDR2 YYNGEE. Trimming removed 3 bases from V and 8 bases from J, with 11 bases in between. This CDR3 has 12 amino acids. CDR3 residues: CASSAVEGEAFF. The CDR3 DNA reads TGTGCCAGCAGCGCAGTAGAGGGAGAAGCTTTCTTT.

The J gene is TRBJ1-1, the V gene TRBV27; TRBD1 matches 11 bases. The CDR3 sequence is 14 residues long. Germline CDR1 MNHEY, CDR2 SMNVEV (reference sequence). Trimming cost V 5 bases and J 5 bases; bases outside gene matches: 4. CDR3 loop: CASSTRDRGTEAFF. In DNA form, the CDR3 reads TGTGCCAGCAGTACCCGGGACAGGGGGACTGAAGCTTTCTTT.

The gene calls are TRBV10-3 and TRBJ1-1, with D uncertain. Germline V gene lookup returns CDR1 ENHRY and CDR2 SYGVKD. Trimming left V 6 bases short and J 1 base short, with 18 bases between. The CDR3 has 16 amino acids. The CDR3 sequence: CAIRAKLPGTNTEAFF. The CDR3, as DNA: TGTGCCATCAGGGCGAAACTTCCAGGAACGAACACTGAAGCTTTCTTT.

In DNA, the CDR3 is TGTGCCAGCAGTGTCAGTCAGCGTAATTCACCCCTCCACTTT. Translating gives CASSVSQRNSPLHF. This chain links TRBV2 with TRBJ1-6; D gene ambiguous. Germline CDR1 and CDR2: SNHLY and FYNNEI. The CDR3 has 14 amino acids. Trimming pared 4 bases from V and 6 bases from J, leaving 10 bases between.

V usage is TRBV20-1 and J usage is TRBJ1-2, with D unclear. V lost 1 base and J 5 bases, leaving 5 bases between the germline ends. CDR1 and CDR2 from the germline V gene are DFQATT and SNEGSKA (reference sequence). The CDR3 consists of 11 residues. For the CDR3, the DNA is TGCAGTGCTAGAGGTCCGTATGGCTACACCTTC. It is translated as CSARGPYGYTF.